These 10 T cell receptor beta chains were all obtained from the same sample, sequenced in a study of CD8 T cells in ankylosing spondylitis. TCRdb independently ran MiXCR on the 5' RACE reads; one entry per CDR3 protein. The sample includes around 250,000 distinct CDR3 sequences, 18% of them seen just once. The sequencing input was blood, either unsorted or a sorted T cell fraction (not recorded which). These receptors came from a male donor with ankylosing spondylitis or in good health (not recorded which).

The CDR3 DNA is TGTGCCAGCAACGGGGACAGCCAAGAGACCCAGTACTTC. Its translation is CASNGDSQETQYF. The chain links TRBV5-6 to TRBJ2-5; 7 bases agree with TRBD1. The germline V gene has CDR1 SGHDT and CDR2 YYEEEE. The CDR3 is made up of 13 amino acids. Trimming at V came to 6 bases and at J to 1 base, leaving 3 bases not matched to a gene.

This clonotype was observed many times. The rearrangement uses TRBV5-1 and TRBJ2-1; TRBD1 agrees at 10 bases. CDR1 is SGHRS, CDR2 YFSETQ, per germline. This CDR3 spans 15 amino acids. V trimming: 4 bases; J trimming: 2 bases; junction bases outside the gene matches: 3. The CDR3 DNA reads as TGCGCCAGCAGCGAGGGACAGGGGCCCTACAATGAGCAGTTCTTC. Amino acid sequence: CASSEGQGPYNEQFF.

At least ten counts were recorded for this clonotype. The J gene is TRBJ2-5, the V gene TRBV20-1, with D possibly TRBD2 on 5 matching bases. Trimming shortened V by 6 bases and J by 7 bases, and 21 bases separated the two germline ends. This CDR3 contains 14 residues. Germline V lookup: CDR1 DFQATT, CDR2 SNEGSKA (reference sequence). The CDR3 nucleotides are TGCAGTGCCCCCCAGGAAGGACTTGCGCGGACCCAGTACTTC. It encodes CSAPQEGLARTQYF.

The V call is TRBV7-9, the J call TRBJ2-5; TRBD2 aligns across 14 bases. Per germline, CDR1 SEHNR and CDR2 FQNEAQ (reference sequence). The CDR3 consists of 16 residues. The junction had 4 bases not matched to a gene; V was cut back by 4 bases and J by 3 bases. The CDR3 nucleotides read TGTGCCAGCAGCTCCGGGACTAGCGGGAGAGAAGAGACCCAGTACTTC. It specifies CASSSGTSGREETQYF.

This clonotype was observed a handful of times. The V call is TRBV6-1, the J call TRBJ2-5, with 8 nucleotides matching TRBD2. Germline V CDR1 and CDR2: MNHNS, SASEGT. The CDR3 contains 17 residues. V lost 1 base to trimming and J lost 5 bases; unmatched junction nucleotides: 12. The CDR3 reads CASSEVLSGSGGETQYF. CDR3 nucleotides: TGTGCCAGCAGTGAAGTTTTGAGCGGGAGTGGAGGGGAGACCCAGTACTTC.

The CDR3 nucleotides read TGCAGTGCTATTAGCGCCGTTGACTATGAGCAGTTCTTC. Translating gives CSAISAVDYEQFF. This chain uses TRBV20-1 with TRBJ2-1; a possible D gene is TRBD2 (5 bases). V was cut by 4 bases and J by 8 bases, with 15 bases left in between. Germline CDR1 DFQATT, CDR2 SNEGSKA (reference sequence). The CDR3 spans 13 residues.

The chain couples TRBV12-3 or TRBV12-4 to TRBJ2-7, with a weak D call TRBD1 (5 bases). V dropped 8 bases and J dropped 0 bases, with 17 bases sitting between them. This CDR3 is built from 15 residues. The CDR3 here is CASPNRQGASYEQYF. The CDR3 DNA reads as TGTGCCAGCCCCAACCGGCAGGGTGCCTCCTACGAGCAGTACTTC.

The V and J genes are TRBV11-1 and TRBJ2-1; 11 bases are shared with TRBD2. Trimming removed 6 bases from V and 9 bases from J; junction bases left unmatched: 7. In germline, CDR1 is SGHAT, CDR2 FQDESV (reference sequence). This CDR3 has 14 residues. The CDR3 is CASRDGLAGGEQFF. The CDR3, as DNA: TGTGCCAGCAGGGACGGGCTAGCGGGAGGTGAGCAGTTCTTC. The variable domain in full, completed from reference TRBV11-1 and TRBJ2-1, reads EAEVAQSPRYKITEKSQAVAFWCDPISGHATLYWYRQILGQGPELLVQFQDESVVDDSQLPKDRFSAERLKGVDSTLKIQPAELGDSAMYLCASRDGLAGGEQFFGPGTRLTVL.

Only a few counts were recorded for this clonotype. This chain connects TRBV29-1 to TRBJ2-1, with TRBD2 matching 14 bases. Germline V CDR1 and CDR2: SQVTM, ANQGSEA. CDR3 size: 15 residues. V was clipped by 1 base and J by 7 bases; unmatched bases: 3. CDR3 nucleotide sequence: TGCAGCGTTGAAGGGACTAGCGGGAGGTGGAATGAGCAGTTCTTC. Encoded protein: CSVEGTSGRWNEQFF.

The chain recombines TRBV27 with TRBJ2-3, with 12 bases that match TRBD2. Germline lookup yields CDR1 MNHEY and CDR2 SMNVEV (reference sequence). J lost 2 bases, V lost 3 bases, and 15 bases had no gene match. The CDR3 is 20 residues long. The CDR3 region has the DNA TGTGCCAGCAGTTTGGAGGGCCTAGCGGGAGGGCCGCGGGACACAGATACGCAGTATTTT. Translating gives CASSLEGLAGGPRDTDTQYF.